The source of this TCR beta chain is a study of CD8+ T cells in alopecia areata. Reverse transcribed after extraction, RNA yielded cDNA as the sequencing template. Method: immunoSEQ multiplex PCR; TCRdb's copy keeps in-frame clones and lacks some. The table lists over 150,000 clones, roughly 60% of them singletons. This sequence originates from a human donor with alopecia areata. The sample was CD4+ T cells sorted from blood, taken at week 0.

The CDR3 bases are TGTGCCAGCAGCAAAAACGGTGGGGGCTACACCTTC. Encoded protein: CASSKNGGGYTF. This sequence joins TRBV21-1 and TRBJ1-2. TRBV21-1 is a listed pseudogene. The CDR3 sequence is 12 residues long.